This entry features one TCR beta chain sequence. Its antigen is unidentified. The sample belongs to a study of CD8 T cells in ankylosing spondylitis. TCRdb fed the 5' RACE reads into MiXCR, producing one record per CDR3 protein. Among roughly 230,000 distinct CDR3 sequences listed, roughly 18% were seen once. The study's findings and limits: For ankylosing spondylitis blood, a TCR beta motif of 7 or 8 highly homologous variants appeared characteristic. Earlier studies detected some motif variants in reactive arthritis synovial fluid and blood. According to the report, clones linked to the disease were significantly enriched in matched synovial fluid samples taken from ankylosing spondylitis patients.

This receptor was taken from a male donor with ankylosing spondylitis or in good health (not recorded which). What was sequenced was blood, either unsorted or a sorted T cell fraction (not recorded which).

DNA of the CDR3: TGTGCCAGCAGCTTGGGTGCACAAATCAATCAGCCCCAGCATTTT. This sequence encodes CASSLGAQINQPQHF. J is TRBJ1-5 and V is TRBV5-6, with D unclear. The CDR3 has 15 amino acids. Germline loops: CDR1 SGHDT, CDR2 YYEEEE. The germline V and J ends were trimmed by 0 bases and 3 bases, with 10 bases remaining between them.